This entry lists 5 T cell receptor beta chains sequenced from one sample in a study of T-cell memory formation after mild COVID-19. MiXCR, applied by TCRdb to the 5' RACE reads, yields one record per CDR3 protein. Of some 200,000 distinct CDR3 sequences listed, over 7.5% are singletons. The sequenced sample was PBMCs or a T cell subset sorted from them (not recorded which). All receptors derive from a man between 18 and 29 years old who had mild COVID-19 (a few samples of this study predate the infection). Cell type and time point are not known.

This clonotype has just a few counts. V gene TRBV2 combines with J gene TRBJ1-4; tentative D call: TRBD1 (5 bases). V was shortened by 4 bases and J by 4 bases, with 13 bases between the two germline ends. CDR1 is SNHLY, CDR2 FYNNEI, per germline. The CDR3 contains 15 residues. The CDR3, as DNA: TGTGCCAGCAGTGTCACCGGGACCTTTAATGAAAAACTGTTTTTT. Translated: CASSVTGTFNEKLFF.

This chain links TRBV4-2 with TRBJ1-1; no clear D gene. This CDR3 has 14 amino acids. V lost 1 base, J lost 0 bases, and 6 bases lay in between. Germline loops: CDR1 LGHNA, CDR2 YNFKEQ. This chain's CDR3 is CASSQVSMNTEAFF. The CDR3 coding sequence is TGTGCCAGCAGCCAAGTGAGCATGAACACTGAAGCTTTCTTT.

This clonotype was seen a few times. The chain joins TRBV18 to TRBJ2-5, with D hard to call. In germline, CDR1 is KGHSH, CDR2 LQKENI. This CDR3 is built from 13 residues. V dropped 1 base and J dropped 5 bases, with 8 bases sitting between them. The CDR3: CASSPQGRETQYF. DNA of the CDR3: TGTGCCAGCTCACCACAGGGTCGGGAGACCCAGTACTTC.

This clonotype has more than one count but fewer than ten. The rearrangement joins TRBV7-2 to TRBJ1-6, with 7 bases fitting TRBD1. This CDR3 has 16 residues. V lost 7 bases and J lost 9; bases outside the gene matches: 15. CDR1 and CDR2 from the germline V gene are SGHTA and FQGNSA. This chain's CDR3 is CASKTSWGQLGSPLHF. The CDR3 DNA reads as TGTGCCAGCAAGACGAGCTGGGGACAGCTGGGTTCACCCCTCCACTTT.

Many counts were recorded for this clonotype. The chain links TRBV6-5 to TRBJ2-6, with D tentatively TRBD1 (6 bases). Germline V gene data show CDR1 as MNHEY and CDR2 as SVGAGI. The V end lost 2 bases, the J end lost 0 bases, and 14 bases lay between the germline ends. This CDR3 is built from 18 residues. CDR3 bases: TGTGCCAGCAGTTACCTCGTGACAGGCACCTCTGGGGCCAACGTCCTGACTTTC. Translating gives CASSYLVTGTSGANVLTF.